This T cell receptor beta chain was identified during a study of cytomegalovirus exposure and HLA in healthy donors. Primers: 60 Vbeta forward and 13 Jbeta reverse. Repertoires were generated with immunoSEQ multiplex PCR, while TCRdb's copy carries only in-frame clones and drops some. The repertoire holds tens of thousands of clones, with 65% to 85% as singletons. The CDR3 is made up of 15 amino acids. Losses at the gene ends were 3 bases for V and 4 bases for J; bases not matched to a gene: 7. Looked up from germline, CDR1 is SGDLS and CDR2 is YYNGEE. The rearrangement uses TRBV9 and TRBJ1-2; TRBD1 aligns across 9 bases. This clonotype was obtained from a middle-aged woman in good health and CMV-seropositive. What was sequenced was PBMCs. Here the CDR3 DNA reads TGTGCCAGCAGCGCAACGGGACAGGGCCTCTATGGCTACACCTTC. This sequence encodes CASSATGQGLYGYTF.